The 20 T cell receptor beta chains listed next were all sequenced from one sample in a study of long-term antiretroviral therapy in people with HIV. Survey level was the resolution at which the v3.0 immunoSEQ assay ran. Produced via immunoSEQ multiplex PCR; TCRdb's table is partial and in-frame only. The repertoire includes around 20,000 clones, more than 80% of them detected once, and roughly 18% sits in the top ten. The sequencing here drew on unsorted PBMCs, taken 0.6 years after starting antiretroviral therapy. The receptors derive from a woman aged 18-29 years with HIV.

V usage is TRBV21-1 and J usage is TRBJ2-1; the table names TRBD2, a call not compared with the DNA. TRBV21-1 is an annotated pseudogene. CDR3 length: 17 residues. CDR3 protein: CASSTHGTSGSYNEQFF. The CDR3 nucleotides read TGTGCCAGCAGCACTCACGGGACTAGCGGGTCTTACAATGAGCAGTTCTTC.

The chain recombines TRBV29-1 with TRBJ2-1, with 13 bases fitting TRBD2. CDR1 is SQVTM, CDR2 ANQGSEA, per germline. The CDR3 runs 20 residues. The junction had 15 bases not matched to a gene; V was cut back by 0 bases and J by 4 bases. CDR3 coding DNA: TGCAGCGTTGAAGAGGGGGACGGGACTAGCGGGACGGGCTATTACAATGAGCAGTTCTTC. It specifies CSVEEGDGTSGTGYYNEQFF.

J is TRBJ2-7 and V is TRBV4-2, with D perhaps TRBD1 (5 bases). Germline values: CDR1 LGHNA, CDR2 YNFKEQ. The CDR3 has 15 amino acids. The ends were cut back, 0 bases at V and 4 bases at J, with 13 bases in the middle. CDR3 DNA: TGTGCCAGCAGCCAAGATTTTGGGGCTTCGTACGAGCAGTACTTC. This encodes CASSQDFGASYEQYF.

The chain links TRBV7-9 to TRBJ2-7; D gene uncertain. The V gene's germline CDR1 is SEHNR and CDR2 FQNEAQ (reference sequence). This CDR3 is 12 amino acids long. The germline V and J ends were trimmed by 4 bases and 3 bases, with 7 bases remaining between them. CDR3 nucleotide sequence: TGTGCCAGCAGCTGGGTCGTCTACGAGCAGTACTTC. Protein: CASSWVVYEQYF.

This chain connects TRBV20-1 to TRBJ2-7; D is perhaps TRBD1 (5 bases). The CDR3 loop spans 8 amino acids. Germline V CDR1 and CDR2: DFQATT, SNEGSKA (reference sequence). The V end lost 5 bases, the J end lost 11 bases, and 7 bases lay between the germline ends. CDR3 DNA: TGCAGTGCTGGGGCGGAGTACTTC. Protein product: CSAGAEYF.

This clone appeared a few times. V is TRBV6-1 and J is TRBJ1-6; D is perhaps TRBD1 (5 bases). The CDR3 extends over 14 amino acids. Trimming cost V 7 bases and J 9 bases, with 16 bases left between them. Germline V gene data show CDR1 as MNHNS and CDR2 as SASEGT. The CDR3, as DNA: TGTGCCAGCAACGCCGGGACCCCGGGTTCACCCCTCCACTTT. It translates to CASNAGTPGSPLHF.

The rearrangement uses TRBV10-1 and TRBJ1-1; 7 positions match TRBD1. The CDR3 totals 19 residues. V was clipped by 6 bases and J by 4 bases; unmatched bases: 23. Germline-derived CDR1 and CDR2 are WNHNN and SYGVQD (reference sequence). CDR3 in amino acids: CASRGGPTQTKNEGTEAFF. As DNA, the CDR3 is TGCGCCAGCAGAGGGGGCCCGACACAAACGAAAAATGAAGGCACTGAAGCTTTCTTT.

This clone turned up a few times. V usage is TRBV6-5 and J usage is TRBJ1-2; 8 nucleotides agree with TRBD1. This CDR3 contains 14 residues. Per germline, CDR1 MNHEY and CDR2 SVGAGI. The J segment lost 4 bases and the V segment lost 5 bases, leaving 6 bases of the junction unmatched. The CDR3 DNA reads as TGTGCCAGCAGTCCCGGACAGGGCGGCTATGGCTACACCTTC. Its translation: CASSPGQGGYGYTF.

This sequence joins TRBV10-3 and TRBJ1-1; 7 nucleotides agree with TRBD1. Germline trimming cut 0 bases from V and 1 base from J; bases unmatched to any gene: 5. The CDR3 loop spans 16 amino acids. Germline CDR1 ENHRY, CDR2 SYGVKD. DNA of the CDR3: TGTGCCATCAGTGAGTCTTACAGGGGCACGAACACTGAAGCTTTCTTT. It encodes CAISESYRGTNTEAFF.

The CDR3 is CASSDGQVRPYEQYF. CDR3 nucleotide sequence: TGTGCCAGCAGCGATGGACAGGTCCGTCCCTACGAGCAGTACTTC. The chain links TRBV7-9 to TRBJ2-7; TRBD1 matches at 7 bases. Germline trimming cut 5 bases from V and 2 bases from J; bases unmatched to any gene: 9. Germline CDR1 SEHNR, CDR2 FQNEAQ (reference sequence). This CDR3 has 15 amino acids.

This chain connects TRBV2 to TRBJ2-2, with D possibly matching TRBD1 (5 bases). Trimming took off 10 bases at V and 10 bases at J, with 19 bases between the two ends. This CDR3 comprises 13 residues. Germline V gene data show CDR1 as SNHLY and CDR2 as FYNNEI. CDR3 protein: CATGPIGATELFF. The CDR3 nucleotides read TGTGCCACAGGGCCAATAGGGGCGACGGAGCTGTTTTTT.

This chain joins TRBV15 and TRBJ1-2; possible D gene TRBD1, 5 bases. The germline CDR1 and CDR2 sequences are LNHNV and YYDKDF (reference sequence). This CDR3 region has 15 residues. The V end lost 0 bases, the J end lost 2 bases, and 10 bases lay between the germline ends. The CDR3 coding sequence is TGTGCCACCAGCAGAGATCGGGGGGAGAACTATGGCTACACCTTC. Amino acid sequence: CATSRDRGENYGYTF.

This clone was picked up a small number of times. V usage is TRBV18 and J usage is TRBJ2-3, with D unresolved. This CDR3 comprises 13 residues. Trimming left V 0 bases short and J 2 bases short, with 3 bases between. Germline CDR1 reads KGHSH; CDR2 reads LQKENI. DNA of the CDR3: TGTGCCAGCTCACCACCGTCCACAGATACGCAGTATTTT. As protein: CASSPPSTDTQYF.

This clone was detected only once. This chain connects TRBV7-8 to TRBJ2-5, with TRBD2 matching 9 bases. The ends lost 1 base at V and 5 bases at J; junction bases unmatched: 5. CDR3 length: 15 amino acids. CDR1 SGHVS and CDR2 FQNEAQ come from the germline V gene. The CDR3 is CASSLGPSGMETQYF. DNA of the CDR3: TGTGCCAGCAGCTTAGGACCTAGCGGGATGGAGACCCAGTACTTC.

This clone was recorded only once. The chain links TRBV10-1 to TRBJ1-2, with D possibly being TRBD1 (5 bases). Trimming cost V 10 bases and J 5 bases, with 20 bases left between them. The CDR3 runs 14 residues. CDR1 is WNHNN, CDR2 SYGVQD, per germline (reference sequence). The CDR3 DNA reads TGCGCCACCCCCCGGGGGGGTATCACTTATGGCTACACCTTC. This codes for CATPRGGITYGYTF.

This clone has just one count. V gene TRBV4-3 combines with J gene TRBJ1-1; no clear D. The CDR3 loop spans 13 amino acids. Trimming stripped 0 bases from V and 5 bases from J, with 7 bases between. Germline-derived CDR1 and CDR2 are LGHNA and YSLEER. DNA of the CDR3: TGCGCCAGCAGCCAAGATAGAATTACTGAAGCTTTCTTT. It specifies CASSQDRITEAFF.

The table lists this clone with a count of one. The chain joins TRBV7-9 to TRBJ2-1; no firm D call. The ends were cut back, 5 bases at V and 5 bases at J, with 25 bases in the middle. The CDR3 extends over 18 amino acids. Germline assignment: CDR1 SEHNR and CDR2 FQNEAQ (reference sequence). The CDR3 region is CASSQSSLVIRTDNEQFF. CDR3 nucleotides: TGTGCCAGCAGCCAATCGTCTTTAGTGATACGTACTGACAATGAGCAGTTCTTC.

The V gene is TRBV9, the J gene TRBJ1-5, with D possibly matching TRBD1 (6 bases). Germline V gene lookup returns CDR1 SGDLS and CDR2 YYNGEE. This CDR3 region has 13 residues. Trimming stripped 0 bases from V and 6 bases from J, with 7 bases between. The CDR3 nucleotides read TGTGCCAGCAGCGTAGAGGGGGGTCAGCCCCAGCATTTT. Translating it yields CASSVEGGQPQHF.

This clone was seen just once. The genes are TRBV29-1 and TRBJ1-2; D ambiguous. The V and J ends lost 4 bases and 5 bases respectively, with 11 bases between them. The CDR3 runs 12 residues. Germline CDR1 and CDR2: SQVTM and ANQGSEA. CDR3 sequence reads: CSVGEGRYGYTF. The CDR3, as DNA: TGCAGCGTTGGGGAAGGGAGGTATGGCTACACCTTC.

The chain carries TRBV19 and TRBJ2-1, with 7 bases fitting TRBD2. Germline CDR1 and CDR2: LNHDA and SQIVND (reference sequence). The V segment lost 10 bases and the J segment 10 bases; nucleotides outside the gene matches: 4. The CDR3 has 10 residues. The CDR3 sequence: CATSGGEQFF. The DNA for the CDR3 is TGTGCCACCTCGGGGGGAGAGCAGTTCTTC. The whole variable domain, remainder taken from reference TRBV19 and TRBJ2-1, is DGGITQSPKYLFRKEGQNVTLSCEQNLNHDAMYWYRQDPGQGLRLIYYSQIVNDFQKGDIAEGYSVSREKKESFPLTVTSAQKNPTAFYLCATSGGEQFFGPGTRLTVL.